A single sample is the source of the 27 T cell receptor beta chains below, sequenced in a study of blood T cell repertoires in COVID-19. TCRdb keeps only in-frame clones here, not all; method: immunoSEQ multiplex PCR. The sample lists under 150,000 clones; less than 90% were seen once. Sequenced sample: peripheral blood. All receptors derive from a man older than 75 with acute or convalescent COVID-19.

This chain joins TRBV25-1 and TRBJ2-1, with 7 nucleotides matching TRBD1. Germline CDR1 and CDR2: MGHDK and SYGVNS. The CDR3 spans 14 residues. The ends lost 4 bases at V and 5 bases at J; junction bases unmatched: 5. CDR3 residues: CASSGQGGNNEQFF. In nucleotides, the CDR3 is TGTGCCAGCAGTGGACAGGGTGGGAACAATGAGCAGTTCTTC.

V is TRBV30 and J is TRBJ1-2; 9 bases line up with TRBD1. Unmatched junction bases numbered 2, after V lost 2 bases and J lost 4 bases. Germline lookup yields CDR1 GTSNPN and CDR2 SVGIG (reference sequence). CDR3 length: 13 amino acids. The CDR3 DNA is TGTGCCTGGAGTTTGGACAGGGGCTATGGCTACACCTTC. Translated: CAWSLDRGYGYTF.

The V call is TRBV3-1 (or the pseudogene TRBV3-2), the J call TRBJ1-5, with TRBD1 matching 10 bases. Germline V gene lookup returns CDR1 LGHDT and CDR2 YNNKEL (reference sequence). J was trimmed by 5 bases and V by 3 bases; bases with no gene match: 1. This CDR3 contains 14 residues. The CDR3 loop is CASSQTGGDQPQHF. The CDR3 bases are TGTGCCAGCAGCCAGACAGGGGGCGATCAGCCCCAGCATTTT.

The chain is built from TRBV5-1 and TRBJ2-7, with 11 bases identical to TRBD1. Trimming took 4 bases from V and 2 from J; bases not matched to a gene: 2. CDR3 length: 14 residues. Germline CDR1 SGHRS, CDR2 YFSETQ. The CDR3 sequence: CASSRGQGAYEQYF. DNA for the CDR3: TGCGCCAGCAGCCGGGGACAGGGGGCCTACGAGCAGTACTTC. Full variable domain (missing parts from reference TRBV5-1 and TRBJ2-7): KAGVTQTPRYLIKTRGQQVTLSCSPISGHRSVSWYQQTPGQGLQFLFEYFSETQRNKGNFPGRFSGRQFSNSRSEMNVSTLELGDSALYLCASSRGQGAYEQYFGPGTRLTVT.

V gene TRBV25-1 combines with J gene TRBJ1-3; the match to TRBD1 covers 7 bases. The CDR3 is 12 residues long. Germline loops: CDR1 MGHDK, CDR2 SYGVNS. V trimming: 9 bases; J trimming: 9 bases; junction bases outside the gene matches: 8. Written as DNA, the CDR3 is TGTGCCAGAGACAGGGTTCTAGCCACCATATATTTT. Translating it yields CARDRVLATIYF.

V and J are TRBV6-5 and TRBJ1-6, with 7 bases lining up with TRBD1. CDR1 is MNHEY, CDR2 SVGAGI, per germline. This CDR3 spans 15 amino acids. V gave up 6 bases and J gave up 6 bases; unmatched junction bases: 8. The CDR3 region has the DNA TGTGCCAGCAGAGGAGGGACAGACTTTAATTCACCCCTCCACTTT. Its protein product is CASRGGTDFNSPLHF.

The rearrangement joins TRBV3-1 (or the pseudogene TRBV3-2) to TRBJ2-7; 7 nucleotides agree with TRBD1. The CDR3 spans 13 residues. Germline loops: CDR1 LGHDT, CDR2 YNNKEL (reference sequence). V lost 5 bases, J lost 2 bases, and 3 bases stayed unmatched. The CDR3 loop reads CASSVQGPYEQYF. DNA for the CDR3: TGTGCCAGCAGCGTACAGGGGCCCTACGAGCAGTACTTC.

The chain has TRBV19 and TRBJ1-5, with D perhaps matching TRBD1 (5 bases). The ends were cut back, 3 bases at V and 2 bases at J, with 8 bases in the middle. The germline V gene has CDR1 LNHDA and CDR2 SQIVND (reference sequence). The CDR3 has 14 amino acids. The CDR3 sequence is CASSMEQGNQPQHF. The CDR3 DNA sequence: TGTGCCAGTAGTATGGAACAGGGCAATCAGCCCCAGCATTTT. Full variable domain (missing parts from reference TRBV19 and TRBJ1-5): DGGITQSPKYLFRKEGQNVTLSCEQNLNHDAMYWYRQDPGQGLRLIYYSQIVNDFQKGDIAEGYSVSREKKESFPLTVTSAQKNPTAFYLCASSMEQGNQPQHFGDGTRLSIL.

The rearrangement links TRBV6-5 to TRBJ2-1, with no clear D. In germline, CDR1 is MNHEY, CDR2 SVGAGI. Trimming pared 4 bases from V and 0 bases from J, leaving 7 bases between. This CDR3 is built from 14 residues. CDR3 sequence reads: CASSSPSSYNEQFF. As DNA, the CDR3 is TGTGCCAGCAGTTCCCCGAGCTCCTACAATGAGCAGTTCTTC.

This clone was detected a few times. This sequence joins TRBV18 and TRBJ1-1; D is uncertain. This CDR3 comprises 13 residues. Germline values: CDR1 KGHSH, CDR2 LQKENI. V was cut by 6 bases and J by 5 bases, with 13 bases left in between. The chain's CDR3 is CASSQVGGTEAFF. In DNA, the CDR3 is TGTGCCAGCTCCCAAGTGGGAGGAACTGAAGCTTTCTTT.

The chain employs TRBV5-5 and TRBJ1-2, with D uncertain. Germline V lookup: CDR1 SGHKS, CDR2 YYEKEE (reference sequence). Deletions cut 2 bases from V and 5 bases from J, with 13 bases between. The CDR3 has 14 amino acids. The CDR3 spells CASSLEGAGYGYTF. DNA for the CDR3: TGTGCCAGCAGCTTAGAGGGCGCTGGGTATGGCTACACCTTC.

The chain is built from TRBV28 and TRBJ1-3; possibly TRBD1 for D (5 bases). Germline V gene lookup returns CDR1 MDHEN and CDR2 SYDVKM. This CDR3 has 15 amino acids. Trimming left V 4 bases short and J 0 bases short, with 10 bases between. CDR3 sequence (DNA): TGTGCCAGCAGTTCTGGCCAGGGCTCTGGAAACACCATATATTTT. Translated, it gives CASSSGQGSGNTIYF.

This chain uses TRBV9 with TRBJ2-3; 7 bases agree with TRBD1. Germline trimming cut 4 bases from V and 7 bases from J; bases unmatched to any gene: 12. The CDR3 has 15 amino acids. Germline V gives CDR1 SGDLS, CDR2 YYNGEE. The CDR3 DNA sequence: TGTGCCAGCAGCCGCACACAGGGGTCGGGGAATACGCAGTATTTT. It translates to CASSRTQGSGNTQYF.

The rearrangement joins TRBV6-5 to TRBJ1-2, with 7 bases lining up with TRBD1. V was pared by 5 bases and J by 8 bases, with 5 bases of the junction left unmatched. The CDR3 is 12 residues long. Germline V gene sequence: CDR1 MNHEY, CDR2 SVGAGI. The CDR3 sequence is CASSPRGAGYTF. The CDR3 DNA reads TGTGCCAGCAGTCCCAGGGGGGCGGGCTACACCTTC.

The V gene is TRBV6-1, the J gene TRBJ1-1; 12 nucleotides align to TRBD1. This CDR3 comprises 18 residues. The germline gives CDR1 MNHNS, CDR2 SASEGT. V lost 4 bases, J lost 3 bases, and 12 bases stayed unmatched. The CDR3 coding sequence is TGTGCCAGCAGTGGGATACCGGGACAGGGGGCCAGGGACACTGAAGCTTTCTTT. It translates to CASSGIPGQGARDTEAFF.

This clone has more than one count but fewer than ten. This sample also contains other DNA sequences that code for the same CDR3. This chain uses TRBV7-2 with TRBJ2-1, with 8 bases matching TRBD2. Germline CDR1 is SGHTA and CDR2 is FQGNSA. There are 14 residues in the CDR3. J was trimmed by 8 bases and V by 4 bases; bases with no gene match: 7. The CDR3 nucleotides read TGTGCCAGCAGCTCCCGGCGGGGGGTGGATGAGCAGTTCTTC. Amino acids: CASSSRRGVDEQFF.

V and J are TRBV6-5 and TRBJ1-1; 9 nucleotides agree with TRBD1. Trimming at V came to 6 bases and at J to 2 bases, leaving 7 bases not matched to a gene. Germline V lookup: CDR1 MNHEY, CDR2 SVGAGI. CDR3 length: 15 residues. The CDR3 bases are TGTGCCAGCAGCCTGGACAGGGGACTTAACACTGAAGCTTTCTTT. Protein sequence: CASSLDRGLNTEAFF.

CDR3 in amino acids: CASSYQPQGATEAFF. CDR3 DNA sequence: TGTGCCAGCAGCTACCAACCCCAGGGGGCCACTGAAGCTTTCTTT. This rearrangement joins TRBV7-6 to TRBJ1-1; 8 positions match TRBD1. CDR3 size: 15 residues. J gave up 4 bases and V 4 bases, and 8 bases lay outside the gene matches. Germline V gene lookup returns CDR1 SGHVS and CDR2 FNYEAQ.

The chain carries TRBV7-2 and TRBJ1-3, with a possible D match to TRBD1 (5 bases). The V gene lost 5 bases and the J gene lost 0 bases, with 14 bases spanning the gap. Germline V gene data show CDR1 as SGHTA and CDR2 as FQGNSA. The CDR3 loop spans 16 amino acids. The CDR3 spells CASSGRQPPSGNTIYF. For the CDR3, the DNA is TGTGCCAGCAGCGGAAGACAGCCGCCCTCTGGAAACACCATATATTTT.

This clone turned up a few times. The chain recombines TRBV3-1 (or the pseudogene TRBV3-2) with TRBJ2-2, with D perhaps TRBD1 (5 bases). V lost 1 base, J lost 7 bases, and 22 bases lay in between. The CDR3 has 18 residues. Germline assignment: CDR1 LGHDT and CDR2 YNNKEL (reference sequence). CDR3: CASSQALSQGKGYGELFF. The CDR3 DNA is TGTGCCAGCAGCCAAGCCCTGAGCCAGGGTAAGGGATACGGGGAGCTGTTTTTT.

The chain couples TRBV6-5 to TRBJ1-3; maybe TRBD1 (5 bases). The germline gives CDR1 MNHEY, CDR2 SVGAGI. CDR3 length: 16 amino acids. The V end lost 2 bases, the J end lost 3 bases, and 14 bases lay between the germline ends. CDR3: CASSYTPDTGGNTIYF. The CDR3 DNA reads TGTGCCAGCAGTTACACACCGGACACGGGTGGAAACACCATATATTTT.

The chain employs TRBV11-1 and TRBJ2-5; D is undetermined. The CDR3 runs to 11 residues. V was pared by 5 bases and J by 3 bases, with 4 bases between. Germline-derived CDR1 and CDR2 are SGHAT and FQDESV (reference sequence). Here the CDR3 reads CASSAKETQYF. DNA of the CDR3: TGTGCCAGCAGCGCGAAAGAGACCCAGTACTTC.

V and J are TRBV2 and TRBJ1-2, with D possibly being TRBD1 (6 bases). The CDR3 has 13 residues. Trimming pared 4 bases from V and 4 bases from J, leaving 10 bases between. Germline V gene lookup returns CDR1 SNHLY and CDR2 FYNNEI. CDR3 amino acids: CASSGQAVYGYTF. CDR3 nucleotide sequence: TGTGCCAGCAGTGGACAGGCGGTCTATGGCTACACCTTC.

The genes are TRBV7-3 and TRBJ2-5, with D possibly TRBD1 on 6 matching bases. The CDR3 is made up of 15 amino acids. Germline V gene data show CDR1 as SGHTA and CDR2 as FQGTGA. Trimming stripped 1 base from V and 3 bases from J, with 12 bases between. This CDR3 reads CASSLMGAREETQYF. The CDR3 region has the DNA TGTGCCAGCAGCTTAATGGGGGCAAGGGAAGAGACCCAGTACTTC.

V and J are TRBV6-2 or TRBV6-3 and TRBJ2-3; 12 positions match TRBD2. The germline V gene encodes CDR1 MNHEY and CDR2 SVGEGT. CDR3 size: 18 residues. Trimming at V came to 4 bases and at J to 2 bases, leaving 10 bases not matched to a gene. DNA of the CDR3: TGTGCCAGCAGTTCCACCCTCGGACTAGCGGGGCTCACAGATACGCAGTATTTT. Translating it yields CASSSTLGLAGLTDTQYF.

The rearrangement links TRBV9 to TRBJ1-2, with 9 positions matching TRBD1. Trimming removed 0 bases from V and 7 bases from J; junction bases left unmatched: 7. This CDR3 has 15 residues. CDR1 is SGDLS and CDR2 is YYNGEE in the germline V gene. The CDR3 loop reads CASSVAPGQGIGYTF. CDR3 nucleotides: TGTGCCAGCAGCGTAGCCCCTGGACAGGGGATTGGCTACACCTTC. Using reference TRBV9 and TRBJ1-2 for the parts outside the CDR3, the full variable domain is DSGVTQTPKHLITATGQRVTLRCSPRSGDLSVYWYQQSLDQGLQFLIQYYNGEERAKGNILERFSAQQFPDLHSELNLSSLELGDSALYFCASSVAPGQGIGYTFGSGTRLTVV.

CDR3 bases: TGTGCCAGCTCGGAGCGGGGGGCGGTTCAGAGCAATCAGCCCCAGCATTTT. It specifies CASSERGAVQSNQPQHF. The V gene is TRBV18, the J gene TRBJ1-5; D might be TRBD1 (6 bases). The germline CDR1 and CDR2 sequences are KGHSH and LQKENI. The ends were cut back, 6 bases at V and 1 base at J, with 19 bases in the middle. The CDR3 spans 17 residues.